These 20 T cell receptor beta chains were all obtained from the same sample, sequenced in a study of T-cell reconstitution after alpha-beta-depleted transplantation in children. This sample's TCRbeta library carried unique molecular identifier barcodes. MiXCR was run by TCRdb on the PCR reads, yielding one entry per CDR3 protein. The sample lists 530,000 or so distinct CDR3 sequences, around 27% occurring once. The input for sequencing was PBMCs, taken before TCRalphabeta/CD19-depleted stem cell transplant. Receptor source: a boy under two years old with Wiskott-Aldrich syndrome, due to receive a stem cell transplant.

This clonotype has a single count. The CDR3 nucleotides read TGTGCCAGCAGTTTTCTGTTGGGAAACAGGCCCGCCGGAGGGGAGACCCAGTACTTC. Its protein product is CASSFLLGNRPAGGETQYF. V usage is TRBV2 and J usage is TRBJ2-5; a weak D match, TRBD2 (6 bases). From germline, CDR1 is SNHLY and CDR2 FYNNEI. The CDR3 covers 19 residues. The germline V and J ends were trimmed by 5 bases and 5 bases, with 30 bases remaining between them.

The gene calls are TRBV5-1 and TRBJ2-2, with 9 bases matching TRBD2. From germline, CDR1 is SGHRS and CDR2 YFSETQ. Unmatched junction bases numbered 4, after V lost 2 bases and J lost 5 bases. This CDR3 contains 15 residues. The CDR3 region has the DNA TGCGCCAGCAGCTTTAGCGGGAGTGGTACCGGGGAGCTGTTTTTT. Amino acid sequence: CASSFSGSGTGELFF.

The V call is TRBV5-1, the J call TRBJ2-1; D uncertain. V was trimmed by 4 bases and J by 5 bases, leaving 10 bases between them. Per germline, CDR1 SGHRS and CDR2 YFSETQ. There are 13 residues in the CDR3. CDR3 sequence reads: CASSGVVNNEQFF. The CDR3 DNA reads TGCGCCAGCAGCGGGGTGGTCAACAATGAGCAGTTCTTC.

This chain connects TRBV4-1 to TRBJ2-1; 7 bases map to TRBD2. This CDR3 contains 15 residues. V trimming: 1 base; J trimming: 4 bases; junction bases outside the gene matches: 4. The V gene's germline CDR1 is MGHRA and CDR2 YSYEKL. In nucleotides, the CDR3 is TGCGCCAGCAGCCAAGCCCTAGCGGCATACAATGAGCAGTTCTTC. Amino acid sequence: CASSQALAAYNEQFF.

This chain links TRBV14 with TRBJ1-2; 7 positions agree with TRBD1. V gave up 1 base and J gave up 4 bases; unmatched junction bases: 3. CDR1 and CDR2 (germline): SGHDN, FVKESK. The CDR3 runs to 14 residues. The CDR3 coding sequence is TGTGCCAGCAGCCAAGCGGGACAGTTCTATGGCTACACCTTC. The encoded protein is CASSQAGQFYGYTF.

Of note for this clonotype: Germline and junction disagree at one end, which may indicate a read error. The chain uses TRBV27 and TRBJ2-1; maybe TRBD1 (5 bases). Germline CDR1 and CDR2: MNHEY and SMNVEV (reference sequence). The CDR3 spans 13 residues. CDR3 DNA: TGTGCCGGCAGATCCGGCGTGGCAGGGCGGCAGTTCTTC. It is translated as CAGRSGVAGRQFF.

On this clonotype itself: Just one base apart from a much larger clone, this may be a read error. This chain joins TRBV5-1 and TRBJ2-1; unclear D gene. The CDR3 runs 16 residues. Per the germline V gene, CDR1 is SGHRS and CDR2 is YFSETQ. The CDR3 here is CASSLDPSKLYNGQFF. In DNA, the CDR3 is TGCGCCAGCAGCTTGGACCCCAGTAAGCTTTACAATGGGCAGTTCTTC.

This sequence joins TRBV7-2 and TRBJ2-7, with 7 positions matching TRBD1. In germline, CDR1 is SGHTA, CDR2 FQGNSA. Trimming took 1 base from V and 4 from J; bases not matched to a gene: 10. CDR3 size: 16 residues. The CDR3 sequence is CASSLVGQPVAYEQYF. CDR3 DNA sequence: TGTGCCAGCAGCTTAGTGGGACAGCCGGTCGCATACGAGCAGTACTTC. Drawing the rest from reference TRBV7-2 and TRBJ2-7, the complete variable domain is GAGVSQSPSNKVTEKGKDVELRCDPISGHTALYWYRQSLGQGLEFLIYFQGNSAPDKSGLPSDRFSAERTGGSVSTLTIQRTQQEDSAVYLCASSLVGQPVAYEQYFGPGTRLTVT.

The gene calls are TRBV7-2 and TRBJ1-5, with D unresolved. This CDR3 spans 13 amino acids. Germline CDR1 reads SGHTA; CDR2 reads FQGNSA. The ends were cut back, 10 bases at V and 2 bases at J, with 12 bases in the middle. The DNA for the CDR3 is TGTGCCACTCAGGAGTGGGGCAATCAGCCCCAGCATTTT. Translating it yields CATQEWGNQPQHF. The entire variable domain, with the rest obtained from reference TRBV7-2 and TRBJ1-5, is as follows: GAGVSQSPSNKVTEKGKDVELRCDPISGHTALYWYRQSLGQGLEFLIYFQGNSAPDKSGLPSDRFSAERTGGSVSTLTIQRTQQEDSAVYLCATQEWGNQPQHFGDGTRLSIL.

The chain has TRBV10-3 and TRBJ2-4; TRBD2 aligns across 11 bases. Germline trimming cut 5 bases from V and 12 bases from J; bases unmatched to any gene: 6. Per germline, CDR1 ENHRY and CDR2 SYGVKD. CDR3 length equals 13 residues. CDR3 residues: CAISNSGGAAQYF. CDR3 DNA: TGTGCCATCAGTAATAGCGGGGGGGCAGCTCAGTACTTC.

This clonotype was observed a few times. The chain recombines TRBV10-3 with TRBJ2-7; TRBD2 matches 10 bases. The CDR3 runs 15 residues. The trim removed 3 bases at V and 5 bases at J, leaving 7 bases unmatched. Per the germline V gene, CDR1 is ENHRY and CDR2 is SYGVKD. Written as DNA, the CDR3 is TGTGCCATCAGTGAAGTGGCTAGCGGGAGTAACGAGCAGTACTTC. Translated, it gives CAISEVASGSNEQYF.

The V gene is TRBV28, the J gene TRBJ2-5; TRBD2 matches 14 bases. CDR3 size: 16 residues. After removal of 7 bases from V and 5 bases from J, the junction contained 9 bases not matched to a gene. Germline-derived CDR1 and CDR2 are MDHEN and SYDVKM. CDR3 DNA sequence: TGTGCCAGCAATCGGGGGACTAGCGGGAGTTATGAGACCCAGTACTTC. Translating gives CASNRGTSGSYETQYF.

This clonotype has only a few counts. The rearrangement joins TRBV11-3 to TRBJ2-1, with D unclear. The V gene's germline CDR1 is SGHNT and CDR2 YENEEA. Trimming cost V 1 base and J 5 bases, with 15 bases left between them. This CDR3 comprises 16 residues. CDR3 amino acids: CASSLGRGDANNEQFF. CDR3 coding DNA: TGTGCCAGCAGCTTAGGAAGAGGCGATGCCAACAATGAGCAGTTCTTC. Full variable domain (outside the CDR3, taken from reference TRBV11-3 and TRBJ2-1): EAGVVQSPRYKIIEKKQPVAFWCNPISGHNTLYWYLQNLGQGPELLIRYENEEAVDDSQLPKDRFSAERLKGVDSTLKIQPAELGDSAVYLCASSLGRGDANNEQFFGPGTRLTVL.

This clonotype was seen more than once but under ten times. The V gene is TRBV7-3, the J gene TRBJ2-1; D gene ambiguous. Germline V gives CDR1 SGHTA, CDR2 FQGTGA. The CDR3 has 12 residues. Trimming cost V 6 bases and J 15 bases, with 18 bases left between them. The CDR3 nucleotides read TGTGCCAGCAGTCCAGACCGGGCCGGGTTGTTCTTC. Translation: CASSPDRAGLFF.

The chain recombines TRBV4-2 with TRBJ2-2, with 9 bases matching TRBD2. This CDR3 region has 17 residues. Germline lookup yields CDR1 LGHNA and CDR2 YNFKEQ. Losses at the gene ends were 0 bases for V and 4 bases for J; bases not matched to a gene: 6. CDR3 loop: CASSQDVLAGFTGELFF. The CDR3, as DNA: TGTGCCAGCAGCCAAGATGTTCTAGCGGGATTCACCGGGGAGCTGTTTTTT.

This clonotype was seen a handful of times. This chain links TRBV5-6 with TRBJ2-2; 8 bases are shared with TRBD2. This CDR3 has 16 amino acids. With 3 bases clipped from V and 5 bases from J, the junction kept 9 bases outside the gene matches. The V gene's germline CDR1 is SGHDT and CDR2 YYEEEE. This CDR3 reads CASSSLAGRLTGELFF. The CDR3 nucleotides read TGTGCCAGCAGCTCATTAGCGGGAAGGTTAACCGGGGAGCTGTTTTTT.

The rearrangement uses TRBV11-2 and TRBJ2-5; 8 nucleotides match TRBD1. This CDR3 is built from 19 residues. CDR1 and CDR2 from the germline V gene are SGHAT and FQNNGV. V lost 1 base and J lost 1; bases outside the gene matches: 14. The CDR3 here is CASSLGQGSPPPFQETQYF. The CDR3 region has the DNA TGTGCCAGCAGCTTAGGACAGGGGAGTCCACCGCCCTTCCAAGAGACCCAGTACTTC.

The rearrangement joins TRBV5-1 to TRBJ1-5; D possibly corresponds to TRBD1 (5 bases). Trimming took off 2 bases at V and 0 bases at J, with 9 bases between the two ends. The CDR3 extends over 15 amino acids. Germline V gene data show CDR1 as SGHRS and CDR2 as YFSETQ. CDR3 sequence: CASSFTGDSNQPQHF. The DNA of the CDR3 is TGCGCCAGCAGCTTTACAGGCGATAGCAATCAGCCCCAGCATTTT.

The CDR3 spells CASSPQTALNTEAFF. The CDR3, as DNA: TGTGCCAGCTCACCACAGACAGCCCTGAACACTGAAGCTTTCTTT. The chain links TRBV18 to TRBJ1-1; possible D gene TRBD1, 5 bases. The V end lost 1 base, the J end lost 0 bases, and 9 bases lay between the germline ends. Germline V gives CDR1 KGHSH, CDR2 LQKENI. This CDR3 comprises 15 residues.

This clonotype was seen a few times. The gene calls are TRBV5-1 and TRBJ1-1; D perhaps matches TRBD1 (5 bases). V was cut by 4 bases and J by 0 bases, with 13 bases left in between. Germline V gene data show CDR1 as SGHRS and CDR2 as YFSETQ. The CDR3 has 15 amino acids. Written as DNA, the CDR3 is TGCGCCAGCAGCCCTACTCGACAGATGAACACTGAAGCTTTCTTT. Translating it yields CASSPTRQMNTEAFF.